Each of the 5 T cell receptor beta chains below was sequenced from the same sample in a study of shared clonotypes between healthy human individuals. Only CD45RO-negative cells positively selected for CCR7 counted as naive CD8 cells, so terminally differentiated effector memory CD45RA+ cells were excluded. The data were produced by immunoSEQ multiplex PCR, yet TCRdb's version contains in-frame clones alone and is incomplete. The sample lists about 2.1 million clones, approximately 92% occurring once. The specimen was naive CD8+ T cells from PBMCs. Receptors were obtained from a young man in good health. Some clones in this sample may be carry-over from other donors' samples.

The chain links TRBV9 to TRBJ1-5; D is ambiguous. Germline CDR1 is SGDLS and CDR2 is YYNGEE. The CDR3 has 17 amino acids. The V end was cut by 1 base, the J end by 3 bases, with 17 bases between. CDR3 region: CASSVTSGPGPNQPQHF. The CDR3 DNA reads as TGTGCCAGCAGCGTAACTTCCGGGCCTGGTCCCAATCAGCCCCAGCATTTT.

The chain is built from TRBV6-6 and TRBJ2-3; D is unresolved. The CDR3 extends over 16 amino acids. Germline lookup yields CDR1 MNHNY and CDR2 SVGAGI (reference sequence). The V and J ends lost 2 bases and 0 bases respectively, with 12 bases between them. CDR3 DNA: TGTGCCAGCAGTTACCTAGGTGTTCCTAGCACAGATACGCAGTATTTT. It encodes CASSYLGVPSTDTQYF.

The chain has TRBV27 and TRBJ2-7; 10 positions agree with TRBD1. Germline CDR1 is MNHEY and CDR2 is SMNVEV (reference sequence). V gave up 2 bases and J gave up 6 bases; unmatched junction bases: 7. The CDR3 consists of 15 residues. CDR3 DNA sequence: TGTGCCAGCAGTTTAGTGGGGACAGGGGACTCCGAGCAGTACTTC. Amino acid sequence: CASSLVGTGDSEQYF.

The V gene is TRBV7-9, the J gene TRBJ1-1; D perhaps matches TRBD1 (6 bases). The germline gives CDR1 SEHNR, CDR2 FQNEAQ (reference sequence). This CDR3 comprises 15 residues. V lost 7 bases and J 6 bases, leaving 21 bases between the germline ends. The CDR3 here is CASTLEGEGPSEAFF. The CDR3, as DNA: TGTGCCAGCACCCTGGAGGGGGAGGGCCCCTCTGAAGCTTTCTTT.

This chain links TRBV19 with TRBJ1-1; D possibly corresponds to TRBD1 (5 bases). CDR1 is LNHDA, CDR2 SQIVND, per germline (reference sequence). The V and J ends lost 7 bases and 4 bases respectively, with 16 bases between them. This CDR3 has 14 residues. The DNA for the CDR3 is TGTGCCAGTACCATTGGGGGGGTCCTCACTGAAGCTTTCTTT. It codes for CASTIGGVLTEAFF.